This entry concerns a single T cell receptor beta chain. Its antigen is still unknown. The data are from a study of T cell repertoires in cytomegalovirus infection. Study-level background: HLA-B-restricted CMV epitopes that are well studied were used alongside recently identified HLA-C-restricted ones. Study results and limitations: Cumulative public TCR beta family frequency identified carriers of CMV plus the relevant HLA. HLA-C-restricted, CMV-specific TCR beta clonotypes were dominant ex vivo.

Trimming stripped 0 bases from V and 3 bases from J, with 12 bases between. The length of the CDR3 is 14 residues. Germline CDR1 reads DFQATT; CDR2 reads SNEGSKA (reference sequence). TCRdb re-called the reads through MiXCR, storing one row per CDR3 protein. Among approximately 120,000 distinct CDR3 sequences listed, approximately 30% were seen once. The sequence came from a human donor in good health (CMV status not recorded). Some clones in this sample may be carry-over from other donors' samples. The material was CD8+ T cells from cultured PBMCs, obtained from culture after CMV antigen stimulation. V usage is TRBV20-1 and J usage is TRBJ2-7, with D possibly matching TRBD1 (6 bases). The CDR3 coding sequence is TGCAGTGCTAGAGAGGTGGGGGCGGGCTACGAGCAGTACTTC. Amino acid sequence: CSAREVGAGYEQYF.